This T cell receptor (delta chain) derives from a study of γδ T cells in repeated Plasmodium falciparum infection. Gammadelta T cells were flow-sorted from PBMC into Vgamma9/Vdelta2+ and Vdelta2-negative populations for bulk analysis. Concerning this clone itself: A far larger clone is one base from this, pointing to a likely read error. Different DNA sequences within this sample yield the same CDR3.

TCRdb reanalysed the multiplex PCR reads via CATT. Here the sample spans about 48,000 delta-chain clones, around 1.6% being singletons. The CDR3 contains 31 residues. From germline, CDR1 is TSWWSYY and CDR2 QGS. J gave up 0 bases and V 1 base, and 48 bases lay outside the gene matches. Sequencing was carried out using gamma-delta T cells from blood. This clonotype originated in a pool of human donors (malaria-infected and uninfected, not separated). This chain uses TRDV1 with TRDJ1; 9 bases are a match to TRDD2. Germline matching of the DNA provided the J gene here, since TCRdb leaves it blank. The CDR3 region is CALGEHRGLLPSYLHPYRPLLVRGYTDKLIF. For the CDR3, the DNA is TGTGCTCTTGGGGAACATCGTGGCCTCCTTCCTTCCTACCTCCACCCTTACCGACCCCTTTTGGTAAGGGGGTACACCGATAAACTCATCTTT.